These 6 T cell receptor beta chains were all obtained from the same sample, sequenced in a study of beta chain features in type 1 diabetes. General observations from the study: Type 1 diabetes patients showed a moderate but significant shortening of TCRB CDR3s in all four CD4+ subsets.

The authors reverse transcribed all of the isolated RNA, so sequencing captured expressed TCRB transcripts. The table came from immunoSEQ multiplex PCR; TCRdb's copy has only in-frame clones and leaves some out. Of a few hundred thousand clones in the sample, approximately 15% were seen once. These TCRs are of unknown antigen specificity. The sequencing sample was made of naive CD4+ T cells from blood. These receptors all come from a man aged 25 to 40 with type 1 diabetes.

This clone turned up a few times. The chain is built from TRBV4-2 and TRBJ2-2; 10 bases are shared with TRBD1. The CDR3 consists of 16 residues. V shed 4 bases, J shed 6 bases, and the junction held 8 bases outside the gene matches. Germline CDR1 reads LGHNA; CDR2 reads YNFKEQ. The chain's CDR3 is CASSRTGQGKAGELFF. The CDR3 nucleotides read TGTGCCAGCAGCCGTACGGGACAGGGGAAAGCCGGGGAGCTGTTTTTT.

V gene TRBV6-5 combines with J gene TRBJ1-1; no reliable D call. The CDR3 extends over 12 amino acids. V was pared by 6 bases and J by 1 base, with 6 bases between. Germline values: CDR1 MNHEY, CDR2 SVGAGI. The CDR3: CASRTSNTEAFF. The CDR3 coding sequence is TGTGCCAGCAGGACATCGAACACTGAAGCTTTCTTT.

This chain links TRBV4-1 with TRBJ1-2; 8 bases fit TRBD1. The CDR3 sequence is 15 residues long. Trimming cost V 4 bases and J 0 bases; bases outside gene matches: 4. Germline CDR1 reads MGHRA; CDR2 reads YSYEKL. The CDR3 sequence: CASSPGQGTNYGYTF. The CDR3 region has the DNA TGCGCCAGCAGCCCCGGACAGGGCACTAACTATGGCTACACCTTC.

In its sample, this clone was seen a few times. The chain joins TRBV25-1 to TRBJ1-6; D is uncertain. The CDR3 consists of 15 residues. CDR1 and CDR2 from the germline V gene are MGHDK and SYGVNS. V lost 3 bases to trimming and J lost 5 bases, with 11 bases between them. This CDR3 is CASSDATLDNSPLHF. The CDR3 region has the DNA TGTGCCAGCAGTGATGCCACTCTAGATAATTCACCCCTCCACTTT.

The chain employs TRBV14 and TRBJ2-7; 7 positions match TRBD2. The CDR3 sequence is 15 residues long. The V gene's germline CDR1 is SGHDN and CDR2 FVKESK. V was pared by 3 bases and J by 0 bases, with 5 bases of the junction left unmatched. DNA of the CDR3: TGTGCCAGCAGCCATTCTAGCGGTAGCTCCTACGAGCAGTACTTC. Residues: CASSHSSGSSYEQYF.

This chain connects TRBV6-1 to TRBJ2-2; 7 positions agree with TRBD1. The CDR3 length is 14 residues. Looked up from germline, CDR1 is MNHNS and CDR2 is SASEGT. With V trimmed by 7 bases and J by 4 bases, 6 bases remained unmatched. The CDR3 sequence is CASIRGSLTGELFF. The DNA of the CDR3 is TGTGCCAGCATCAGGGGGAGCCTCACCGGGGAGCTGTTTTTT.